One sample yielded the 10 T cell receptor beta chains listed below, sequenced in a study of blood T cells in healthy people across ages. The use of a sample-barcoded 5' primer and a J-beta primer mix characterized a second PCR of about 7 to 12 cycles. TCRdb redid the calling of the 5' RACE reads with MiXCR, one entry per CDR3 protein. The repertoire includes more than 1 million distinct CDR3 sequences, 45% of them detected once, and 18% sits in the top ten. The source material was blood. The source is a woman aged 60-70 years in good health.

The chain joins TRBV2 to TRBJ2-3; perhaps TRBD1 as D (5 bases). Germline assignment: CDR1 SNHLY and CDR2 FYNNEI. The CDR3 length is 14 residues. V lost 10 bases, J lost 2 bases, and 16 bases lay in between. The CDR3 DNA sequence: TGTGCCACACAAGGGCCAGGGTACACAGATACGCAGTATTTT. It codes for CATQGPGYTDTQYF. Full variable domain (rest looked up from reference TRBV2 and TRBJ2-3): EPEVTQTPSHQVTQMGQEVILRCVPISNHLYFYWYRQILGQKVEFLVSFYNNEISEKSEIFDDQFSVERPDGSNFTLKIRSTKLEDSAMYFCATQGPGYTDTQYFGPGTRLTVL.

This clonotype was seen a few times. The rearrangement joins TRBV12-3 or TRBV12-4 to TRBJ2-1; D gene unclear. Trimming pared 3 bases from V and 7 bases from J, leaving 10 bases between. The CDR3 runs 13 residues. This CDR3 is CASSFRLGNEQFF. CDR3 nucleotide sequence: TGTGCCAGCAGTTTTCGTTTGGGGAATGAGCAGTTCTTC.

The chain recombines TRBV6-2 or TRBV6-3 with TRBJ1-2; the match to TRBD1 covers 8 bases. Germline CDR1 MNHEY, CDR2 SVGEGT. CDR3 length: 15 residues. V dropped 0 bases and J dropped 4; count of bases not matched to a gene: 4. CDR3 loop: CASSYSPGGGYGYTF. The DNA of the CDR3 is TGTGCCAGCAGTTACTCGCCAGGGGGCGGCTATGGCTACACCTTC.

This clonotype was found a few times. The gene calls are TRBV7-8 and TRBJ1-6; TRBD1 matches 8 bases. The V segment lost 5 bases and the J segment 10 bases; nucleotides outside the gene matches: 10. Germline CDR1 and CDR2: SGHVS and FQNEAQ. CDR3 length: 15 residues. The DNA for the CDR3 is TGTGCCAGCAGCCTCACCCGACAGGGGATCTCACCCCTCCACTTT. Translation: CASSLTRQGISPLHF.

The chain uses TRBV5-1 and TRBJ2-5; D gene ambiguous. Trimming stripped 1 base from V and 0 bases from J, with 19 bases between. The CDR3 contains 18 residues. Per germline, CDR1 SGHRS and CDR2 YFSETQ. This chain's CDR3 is CASSLSPSRASYQETQYF. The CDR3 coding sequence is TGCGCCAGCAGCTTGTCCCCCTCCCGGGCCTCGTACCAAGAGACCCAGTACTTC.

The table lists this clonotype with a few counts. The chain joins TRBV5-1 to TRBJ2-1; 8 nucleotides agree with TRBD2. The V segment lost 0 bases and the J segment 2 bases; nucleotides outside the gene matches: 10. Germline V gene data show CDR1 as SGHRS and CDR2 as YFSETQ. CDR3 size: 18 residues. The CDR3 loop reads CASSLARGLAGTYNEQFF. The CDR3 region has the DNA TGCGCCAGCAGCTTGGCTCGTGGGCTAGCGGGTACCTACAATGAGCAGTTCTTC.

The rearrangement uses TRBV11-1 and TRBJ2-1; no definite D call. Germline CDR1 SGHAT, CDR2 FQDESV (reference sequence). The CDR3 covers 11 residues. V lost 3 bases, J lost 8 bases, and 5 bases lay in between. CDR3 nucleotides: TGTGCCAGCAGCTTTAACGATGAGCAGTTCTTC. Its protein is CASSFNDEQFF. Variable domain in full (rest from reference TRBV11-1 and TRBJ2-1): EAEVAQSPRYKITEKSQAVAFWCDPISGHATLYWYRQILGQGPELLVQFQDESVVDDSQLPKDRFSAERLKGVDSTLKIQPAELGDSAMYLCASSFNDEQFFGPGTRLTVL.

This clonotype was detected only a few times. CDR3 bases: TGTGCCAGCAGTTTACAACCGTCCCATAATTCACCCCTCCACTTT. Translation: CASSLQPSHNSPLHF. The rearrangement joins TRBV27 to TRBJ1-6, with D unresolved. Per the germline V gene, CDR1 is MNHEY and CDR2 is SMNVEV (reference sequence). The germline V and J ends were trimmed by 2 bases and 5 bases, with 10 bases remaining between them. There are 15 residues in the CDR3.

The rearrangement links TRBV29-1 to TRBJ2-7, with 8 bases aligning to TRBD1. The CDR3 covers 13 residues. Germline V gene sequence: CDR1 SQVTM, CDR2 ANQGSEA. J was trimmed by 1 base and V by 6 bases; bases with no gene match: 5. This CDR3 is CSVLTGESYEQYF. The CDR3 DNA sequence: TGCAGCGTCCTGACAGGGGAGTCCTACGAGCAGTACTTC.

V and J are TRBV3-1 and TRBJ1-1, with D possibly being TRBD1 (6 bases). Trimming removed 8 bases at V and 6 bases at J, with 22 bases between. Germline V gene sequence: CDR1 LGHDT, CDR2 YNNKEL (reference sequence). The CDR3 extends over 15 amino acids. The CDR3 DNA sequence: TGTGCCAGCGAATCCGCCGGGGGCAGTTGGGCTGAAGCTTTCTTT. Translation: CASESAGGSWAEAFF.